This T cell receptor (beta chain) was captured by sequencing in a study of Ad26.COV2.S vaccination and SARS-CoV-2 variants. Study summary: Each vaccinee took Ad26.COV2.S intramuscularly, once or twice 56 days apart. General study findings and limits: Higher spike-specific TCR breadth was found in vaccine recipients than in placebo recipients. Total T cell responses, in the TCR breadth and depth analyses, may have been underestimated.

Produced via immunoSEQ multiplex PCR; TCRdb's table is partial and in-frame only. This sample has around 450,000 clones, with 70% to 90% found just once. As regards this clone: Its antigen is undetermined.

The CDR3 has 16 residues. With V trimmed by 1 base and J by 5 bases, 11 bases remained unmatched. Germline loops: CDR1 GTSNPN, CDR2 SVGIG (reference sequence). As for treatment: some 19 received Ad26.COV2.S at low or high dose, single or two shots; five or six received placebo; per-sample allocation not given. Specimen acquisition occurred on day 63 following the initial vaccine or placebo injection. The sample was peripheral blood, taken in a trial of Ad26.COV2.S vaccine versus placebo. The receptor was isolated from a person aged 18-60 years who received the Ad26.COV2.S COVID-19 vaccine or a placebo. The chain employs TRBV30 and TRBJ2-1; TRBD2 matches 7 bases. CDR3 coding DNA: TGTGCCTGGAGTGGCAACCTCGGACTAGGGGACAATGAGCAGTTCTTC. As protein: CAWSGNLGLGDNEQFF.